The 7 T cell receptor beta chains below all came from one sample that was sequenced in a study of chemoradiotherapy in HPV16-positive cancers. The protocol was immunoSEQ multiplex PCR, while the TCRdb copy is restricted to in-frame clones and leaves out a portion. The sample includes nearly 6,000 clones, roughly two thirds seen only once; the top ten take approximately 11%. Sampling was conducted from a patient who underwent chemoradiotherapy. These receptors were collected from a human donor with HPV-associated anogenital cancer.

This chain connects TRBV4-2 to TRBJ1-2; 7 bases map to TRBD1. V dropped 7 bases and J dropped 0; count of bases not matched to a gene: 5. CDR3 length equals 14 residues. Germline V gives CDR1 LGHNA, CDR2 YNFKEQ. In DNA form, the CDR3 reads TGTGCCAGCACCTTAGGGACAGCTAACTATGGCTACACCTTC. It is translated as CASTLGTANYGYTF.

This clone was found a few times. This chain uses TRBV7-2 with TRBJ1-1; no definite D call. Between the trimmed V and J ends, which lost 1 base and 1 base, there was a span of 19 bases. The length of the CDR3 is 18 residues. Germline V gene data show CDR1 as SGHTA and CDR2 as FQGNSA. This CDR3 is CASSLGVVASLRNTEAFF. The CDR3 DNA is TGTGCCAGCAGCTTAGGAGTAGTGGCCAGCTTAAGGAACACTGAAGCTTTCTTT.

This chain uses TRBV28 with TRBJ1-2; 7 bases align to TRBD1. The CDR3 has 15 amino acids. V lost 3 bases to trimming and J lost 4 bases; unmatched junction nucleotides: 8. CDR1 is MDHEN, CDR2 SYDVKM, per germline. The CDR3: CASSLRQGHLYGYTF. CDR3 in DNA: TGTGCCAGCAGTTTGAGACAGGGCCACCTCTATGGCTACACCTTC.

The sample holds a few counts of this clone. The chain employs TRBV2 and TRBJ2-7; weak D call: TRBD1 (5 bases). This CDR3 region has 12 residues. Trimming cost V 7 bases and J 3 bases, with 10 bases left between them. The germline V gene encodes CDR1 SNHLY and CDR2 FYNNEI. The CDR3 loop is CASTDIGYEQYF. CDR3 nucleotide sequence: TGTGCCAGCACGGACATAGGCTACGAGCAGTACTTC. The variable domain in full, completed from reference TRBV2 and TRBJ2-7, reads EPEVTQTPSHQVTQMGQEVILRCVPISNHLYFYWYRQILGQKVEFLVSFYNNEISEKSEIFDDQFSVERPDGSNFTLKIRSTKLEDSAMYFCASTDIGYEQYFGPGTRLTVT.

The V and J genes are TRBV5-4 and TRBJ1-1; TRBD1 might be the D (5 bases). Trimming removed 4 bases at V and 3 bases at J, with 16 bases between. Germline V gives CDR1 SGHNT, CDR2 YYREEE (reference sequence). There are 15 residues in the CDR3. In DNA, the CDR3 is TGTGCCAGCAGCCGGGGAGGGGCTACGGACACTGAAGCTTTCTTT. This sequence encodes CASSRGGATDTEAFF. Complete variable domain (other parts from reference TRBV5-4 and TRBJ1-1): ETGVTQSPTHLIKTRGQQVTLRCSSQSGHNTVSWYQQALGQGPQFIFQYYREEENGRGNFPPRFSGLQFPNYSSELNVNALELDDSALYLCASSRGGATDTEAFFGQGTRLTVV.

This chain uses TRBV28 with TRBJ1-2, with unresolved D. Per the germline V gene, CDR1 is MDHEN and CDR2 is SYDVKM. Trimming took 8 bases from V and 5 from J, leaving 9 bases between them. The CDR3 has 11 residues. CDR3 DNA: TGTGCCAGCCTGGAAGGATATGGCTACACCTTC. Translating it yields CASLEGYGYTF.

The count of this clone is one. V is TRBV18 and J is TRBJ1-1; D is uncertain. Germline CDR1 KGHSH, CDR2 LQKENI. Trimming shortened V by 3 bases and J by 7 bases, and 15 bases separated the two germline ends. The CDR3 contains 14 residues. This chain's CDR3 is CASSPSSESGEAFF. As DNA, the CDR3 is TGTGCCAGCTCACCTTCGAGCGAATCCGGTGAAGCTTTCTTT. The variable domain in full, completed from reference TRBV18 and TRBJ1-1, reads NAGVMQNPRHLVRRRGQEARLRCSPMKGHSHVYWYRQLPEEGLKFMVYLQKENIIDESGMPKERFSAEFPKEGPSILRIQQVVRGDSAAYFCASSPSSESGEAFFGQGTRLTVV.